This TCR beta chain emerged from a study of T-cell reconstitution after alpha-beta-depleted transplantation in children. This clonotype was counted many times. The CDR3 is 15 amino acids. From germline, CDR1 is ENHRY and CDR2 SYGVKD. V was cut by 2 bases and J by 5 bases, with 12 bases left in between. For TCRbeta, the library was prepared with unique molecular identifiers. A single record per CDR3 protein comes from TCRdb applying MiXCR to the PCR reads. The table lists 200,000 to 250,000 distinct CDR3 sequences, around 12% of them singletons. The source of this sequence is a human donor who donated a stem cell graft to a child with acute lymphoblastic leukemia. The sequenced sample was PBMCs from the stem cell graft donor, obtained from the stem cell graft. The V gene is TRBV10-3, the J gene TRBJ1-4; D might be TRBD1 (6 bases). The CDR3 spells CAISEQTGSNEKLFF. CDR3 nucleotide sequence: TGTGCCATCAGTGAGCAGACAGGATCGAATGAAAAACTGTTTTTT.